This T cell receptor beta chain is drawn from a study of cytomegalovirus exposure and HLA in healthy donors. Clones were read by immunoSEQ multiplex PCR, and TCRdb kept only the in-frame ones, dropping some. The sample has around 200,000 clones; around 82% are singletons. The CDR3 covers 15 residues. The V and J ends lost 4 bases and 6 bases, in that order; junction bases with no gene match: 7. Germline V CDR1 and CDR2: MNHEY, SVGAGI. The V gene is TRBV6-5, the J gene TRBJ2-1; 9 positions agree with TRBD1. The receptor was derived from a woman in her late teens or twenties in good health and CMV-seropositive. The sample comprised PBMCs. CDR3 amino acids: CASSSHDRGINEQFF. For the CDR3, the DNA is TGTGCCAGCAGTTCACACGACAGGGGGATCAATGAGCAGTTCTTC.